This record concerns one TCR beta chain sequence. This sample is drawn from a study of control samples from healthy donors and cancer patients. V gave up 8 bases and J gave up 5 bases; unmatched junction bases: 5. The germline V gene has CDR1 MNHNY and CDR2 SVGAGI (reference sequence). The CDR3 contains 14 residues. TCRdb keeps only in-frame clones here, not all; method: immunoSEQ multiplex PCR. The data contain some 100,000 clones, over 90% of them singletons. The receptor comes from a man aged 18 to 35 in good health. This rearrangement joins TRBV6-6 to TRBJ2-1; TRBD2 aligns across 11 bases. The sample was blood. As DNA, the CDR3 is TGTGCCAGCTCCGGGACTAGCGGCCACAATGAGCAGTTCTTC. This codes for CASSGTSGHNEQFF.